This T cell receptor beta chain emerged from a study of cytomegalovirus exposure and HLA in healthy donors. Study-wide results and limits: Analyzed later, most CMV-associated TCR beta chains appeared HLA-restricted. Exclusion applied to some V segments, including TRBV6-2 and TRBV6-3, as they were indistinguishable. In a later analysis, TCR beta V- and J-gene trimming showed a link to a missense DCLRE1C variant. In vitro confirmation showed three CMV-associated chains to be CMV antigen specific.

Concerning this clone itself: Antigen unknown.

There are 15 residues in the CDR3. V shed 4 bases and J shed 3 bases, with 15 bases lying between them. CDR1 and CDR2 from the germline V gene are SNHLY and FYNNEI. Both 60 Vbeta primers and 13 Jbeta primers went into the PCR. Sequencing used immunoSEQ multiplex PCR; TCRdb keeps in-frame clones, though not all of them. In the table there are about 160,000 clones, around 80% of which are singletons. V is TRBV2 and J is TRBJ1-2; D might be TRBD1 (5 bases). The sample consisted of PBMCs. This clonotype was sampled from a girl aged 5-17 years in good health and CMV-seropositive. CDR3 protein: CASSGGGARHYGYTF. The CDR3 DNA reads as TGTGCCAGCAGTGGAGGCGGGGCCCGCCACTATGGCTACACCTTC.